A selection of T cell receptor beta chains follows, all from one sample in a study of T cell responses to AZD1222 COVID-19 vaccine. The method was immunoSEQ multiplex PCR; TCRdb's version includes in-frame clones alone and lacks a portion of them. Of about 130,000 clones listed, 92% are singletons. The source material was peripheral blood, sampled on day 0 of AZD1222 vaccination. Every receptor here comes from an adult in good health. CDR3s include the opening cysteine and the closing phenylalanine or tryptophan. The D gene is left open where the match is weak. Expanded clones are given a class, and other clones once, few, many or no size at all.

v_call,d_call,clone_size,j_call,cdr3_nt,cdr3_aa
TRBV3-1/TRBV3-2,.,.,TRBJ2-7,TGTGCCAGCAGCCTAACCGGGATAGGGAGACCCCACGAGCAGTACTTC,CASSLTGIGRPHEQYF
TRBV29-1,.,.,TRBJ1-5,TGCAGCGTTGCAGGGGATCGCAATCAGCCCCAGCATTTT,CSVAGDRNQPQHF
TRBV3-1/TRBV3-2,.,.,TRBJ2-2,TGTGCCAGCAGTTTGGGCAGGCCCACCACCGGGGAGCTGTTTTTT,CASSLGRPTTGELFF
TRBV2,.,.,TRBJ2-7,TGTGCCAGCAGTACCGCGACTTATTCCTACGAGCAGTACTTC,CASSTATYSYEQYF
TRBV7-9,TRBD1,.,TRBJ1-2,TGTGCCAGCAGCTTATGGGACAGGGTGATACATGGCTACACCTTC,CASSLWDRVIHGYTF
TRBV7-9,TRBD2,.,TRBJ2-5,TGTGCCAGCAGCACTAGCGGGGGGGAGACCCAGTACTTC,CASSTSGGETQYF
TRBV5-1,TRBD1,.,TRBJ1-1,TGCGCCAGCAGCTTGGGGCTACAGGGGAATGAAGCTTTCTTT,CASSLGLQGNEAFF
TRBV30,.,.,TRBJ1-2,TGTGCCTGGAGTGTAACGAGGGGGGCCAACTATGGCTACACCTTC,CAWSVTRGANYGYTF
TRBV3-1/TRBV3-2,.,.,TRBJ2-7,TGTGCCAGCAGCCAAGGGGTACCCCGGAGCTCCTACGAGCAGTACTTC,CASSQGVPRSSYEQYF
TRBV16,TRBD2,.,TRBJ2-3,TGTGCCAGCAGCCAATCAGAGCGGGGGGTGCCCACAGATACGCAGTATTTT,CASSQSERGVPTDTQYF
TRBV19,.,.,TRBJ1-1,TGTGCCAGTACCCTCGGGGGCCCGAACACTGAAGCTTTCTTT,CASTLGGPNTEAFF
TRBV6-2/TRBV6-3,TRBD1,.,TRBJ2-7,TGTGCCAGCAGCCCATTGCGGGACAGGGAGAAGGGCTACGAGCAGTACTTC,CASSPLRDREKGYEQYF
TRBV7-8,.,.,TRBJ2-6,TGTGCCAGCAGCTTAGATCGACTGAAGTCTGGGGCCAACGTCCTGACTTTC,CASSLDRLKSGANVLTF
TRBV19,.,.,TRBJ1-1,TGTGCCAGTAGTCAATCGACAGGTCCCCGAGCTTTCTTT,CASSQSTGPRAFF
TRBV7-9,.,.,TRBJ1-2,TGTGCCAGCAGCTTAATAGAGGGTCCCTACACCTTC,CASSLIEGPYTF
TRBV11-2,.,.,TRBJ2-7,TGTGCCAGCAGCTTAGGACGGGACCTCATGGACGAGCAGTACTTC,CASSLGRDLMDEQYF
TRBV2,.,.,TRBJ2-7,TGTGCCAGCAGTGAAGATCGGGGCAGGGTCTACGAGCAGTACTTC,CASSEDRGRVYEQYF
TRBV4-1,.,.,TRBJ2-7,TGCGCCAGCAGCCAGGGGGAAGGGGGCTCCTACGAGCAGTACTTC,CASSQGEGGSYEQYF
TRBV11-2,.,once,TRBJ1-6,TGTGCCAGCAAGGGGCAGGGATATTCACCCCTCCACTTT,CASKGQGYSPLHF
TRBV6-5,TRBD2,.,TRBJ2-1,TGTGCCAGCAGTTCCCCGGGACTAGCGAGAAATGAGCAGTTCTTC,CASSSPGLARNEQFF
TRBV15,.,once,TRBJ2-7,TGTGCCACCAGCAGAGCGGCTAACTACGAGCAGTACTTC,CATSRAANYEQYF
TRBV19,.,.,TRBJ2-1,TGTGCCAGTAGTAGGGGCTCGAAGAATGAGCAGTTCTTC,CASSRGSKNEQFF
TRBV7-9,.,.,TRBJ1-2,TGTGCCAGCAGCTTAGAGGGTGCTGGGAACTATGGCTACACCTTC,CASSLEGAGNYGYTF
TRBV5-1,TRBD1,.,TRBJ1-1,TGCGCCAGCAGCTTGCAGGGGGCAGGGGAAGCTTTCTTT,CASSLQGAGEAFF
TRBV9,.,.,TRBJ1-5,TGTGCCAGCAGCGCTACCGGGGGGGGCAATCAGCCCCAGCATTTT,CASSATGGGNQPQHF